One and the same sample provided the 12 T cell receptor beta chains below, sequenced in a study of T cell responses to AZD1222 COVID-19 vaccine. TCRdb's table, derived via immunoSEQ multiplex PCR, lists solely in-frame clones and lacks some. The sample has 150,000 to 200,000 clones, around 93% seen once. Sequenced material: peripheral blood, taken on day 0 of AZD1222 vaccination. All receptors derive from an adult in good health.

The genes are TRBV9 and TRBJ2-7; 7 bases align to TRBD2. After removal of 0 bases from V and 3 bases from J, the junction contained 9 bases not matched to a gene. Germline V gene lookup returns CDR1 SGDLS and CDR2 YYNGEE. CDR3 length: 16 amino acids. The CDR3 DNA sequence: TGTGCCAGCAGCGTAGGAAATCCTGGCGGGAGCTACGAGCAGTACTTC. Its protein is CASSVGNPGGSYEQYF.

V usage is TRBV5-1 and J usage is TRBJ1-4, with unresolved D. The CDR3 consists of 14 residues. The germline gives CDR1 SGHRS, CDR2 YFSETQ. V shed 0 bases and J shed 7 bases, with 10 bases lying between them. The CDR3 coding sequence is TGCGCCAGCAGCTTGGCTCAGTCTGGTGAAAAACTGTTTTTT. This codes for CASSLAQSGEKLFF.

The chain has TRBV19 and TRBJ1-6; 10 bases map to TRBD1. Germline V gene sequence: CDR1 LNHDA, CDR2 SQIVND (reference sequence). The V and J ends lost 9 bases and 9 bases, in that order; junction bases with no gene match: 5. The CDR3 covers 13 residues. DNA of the CDR3: TGTGCCAGCCGGGACAGGGGAGGTTCACCCCTCCACTTT. This translates into CASRDRGGSPLHF.

The chain carries TRBV7-2 and TRBJ1-2; TRBD1 is a possible D gene (5 bases). Germline CDR1 and CDR2: SGHTA and FQGNSA. Trimming pared 1 base from V and 4 bases from J, leaving 7 bases between. The CDR3 covers 13 residues. CDR3 nucleotides: TGTGCCAGCAGCTTAGGGGGGGGCTATGGCTACACCTTC. Residues: CASSLGGGYGYTF.

The rearrangement uses TRBV3-1 (or the pseudogene TRBV3-2) and TRBJ2-7; D perhaps matches TRBD1 (6 bases). The CDR3 runs to 14 residues. V was shortened by 0 bases and J by 3 bases, with 9 bases between the two germline ends. Germline V gives CDR1 LGHDT, CDR2 YNNKEL (reference sequence). The CDR3 region has the DNA TGTGCCAGCAGCCAAGATGGACAGCTCTACGAGCAGTACTTC. Amino acid sequence: CASSQDGQLYEQYF.

The J gene is TRBJ1-2, the V gene TRBV5-1, with D possibly being TRBD1 (5 bases). This CDR3 is 14 amino acids long. The V end was cut by 0 bases, the J end by 5 bases, with 11 bases between. Germline CDR1 and CDR2: SGHRS and YFSETQ. CDR3 nucleotides: TGCGCCAGCAGCTTGGCTTCGGGGGAGTATGGCTACACCTTC. Translation gives CASSLASGEYGYTF.

The chain uses TRBV7-9 and TRBJ2-3; no clear D gene. The CDR3 is 13 amino acids. Germline CDR1 and CDR2: SEHNR and FQNEAQ (reference sequence). The V gene lost 3 bases and the J gene lost 6 bases, with 10 bases spanning the gap. The CDR3 spells CASSFIAPDTQYF. DNA of the CDR3: TGTGCCAGCAGCTTTATAGCACCGGATACGCAGTATTTT.

This rearrangement joins TRBV30 to TRBJ1-5; D is uncertain. V shed 1 base and J shed 5 bases, with 9 bases lying between them. There are 13 residues in the CDR3. Germline values: CDR1 GTSNPN, CDR2 SVGIG (reference sequence). CDR3 sequence: CAWSAQGDQPQHF. In nucleotides, the CDR3 is TGTGCCTGGAGTGCACAAGGCGATCAGCCCCAGCATTTT.

The CDR3 DNA follows: TGTGCCAGCAGTGAAGCGGGACGAGCAAACAATGAGCAGTTCTTC. It specifies CASSEAGRANNEQFF. The chain carries TRBV2 and TRBJ2-1; D tentatively reads TRBD1 or TRBD2 (5 bases each). CDR1 SNHLY and CDR2 FYNNEI come from the germline V gene. The CDR3 is made up of 15 amino acids. V dropped 0 bases and J dropped 5 bases, with 11 bases sitting between them.

J is TRBJ2-5 and V is TRBV12-3 or TRBV12-4, with TRBD2 matching 8 bases. Unmatched junction bases numbered 3, after V lost 5 bases and J lost 4 bases. This CDR3 is built from 13 residues. Written as DNA, the CDR3 is TGTGCCAGCAGTACGCGGGGGGTAGAGACCCAGTACTTC. Translated, it gives CASSTRGVETQYF.

The gene calls are TRBV18 and TRBJ1-1, with 8 bases fitting TRBD1. The V gene's germline CDR1 is KGHSH and CDR2 LQKENI. The CDR3 sequence is 13 residues long. After removal of 10 bases from V and 4 bases from J, the junction contained 8 bases not matched to a gene. CDR3 nucleotides: TGTGCCACAACACAGGGGGGGGCCACTGAAGCTTTCTTT. Residues: CATTQGGATEAFF.

The J gene is TRBJ2-3, the V gene TRBV19; D is undetermined. The CDR3 has 15 residues. Germline V gene lookup returns CDR1 LNHDA and CDR2 SQIVND (reference sequence). V was clipped by 9 bases and J by 0 bases, with 16 bases between them. The CDR3 is CASTRRFTSTDTQYF. CDR3 DNA: TGTGCCAGCACCCGGCGGTTTACTAGCACAGATACGCAGTATTTT.